This entry describes one T cell receptor (beta chain). Its matching antigen is unknown. Naive, central memory, regulatory and stem cell-like memory cells within the CD4+ compartment were sorted using CD45RO/CCR7/CD25/CD127/CD95/CD27. Trimming left V 4 bases short and J 6 bases short, with 13 bases between. Germline V gene lookup returns CDR1 MNHNY and CDR2 SVGAGI (reference sequence). This CDR3 region has 14 residues. This sample is part of a study of beta chain features in type 1 diabetes. Study-level information: The number of sorted cells examined across all samples was 107,917,701.

The study's findings and limits: Type 1 diabetes patients had fewer VDJ junction insertions and more deletions. Researchers report that Type 1 diabetes patients had moderately but significantly shorter TCRB CDR3s across all four CD4+ subsets.

The authors reverse transcribed all of the isolated RNA, so sequencing captured expressed TCRB transcripts. Each sample of naive, central memory or regulatory T cells had, on average, around 3.5 million reads. Measured with immunoSEQ multiplex PCR; TCRdb has only the in-frame clones, and not every one. The sample carries approximately 730,000 clones, over 10% recorded once. Source material: naive CD4+ T cells from blood. The clonotype was recovered from a man younger than 35 with type 1 diabetes. V gene TRBV6-6 combines with J gene TRBJ2-1; the D call may be TRBD1 or TRBD2 (5 bases each). The CDR3 DNA reads as TGTGCCAGCAGTTTAGGGGTCCGGGGCAATGAGCAGTTCTTC. Encoded protein: CASSLGVRGNEQFF.